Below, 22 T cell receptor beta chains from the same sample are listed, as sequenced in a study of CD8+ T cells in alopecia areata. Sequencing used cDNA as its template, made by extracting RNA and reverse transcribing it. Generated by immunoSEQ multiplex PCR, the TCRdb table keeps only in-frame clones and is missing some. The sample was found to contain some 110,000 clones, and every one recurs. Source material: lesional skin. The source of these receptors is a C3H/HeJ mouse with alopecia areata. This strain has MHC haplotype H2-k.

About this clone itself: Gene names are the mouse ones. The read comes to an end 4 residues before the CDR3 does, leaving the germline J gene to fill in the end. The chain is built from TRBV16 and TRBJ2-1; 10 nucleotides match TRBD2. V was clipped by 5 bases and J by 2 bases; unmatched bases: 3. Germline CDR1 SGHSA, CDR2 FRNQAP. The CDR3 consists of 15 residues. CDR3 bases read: TGTGCAAGCAGCCCAACTGGGGGGGACTATGCT. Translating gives CASSPTGGDYA. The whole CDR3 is CASSPTGGDYAEQFF.

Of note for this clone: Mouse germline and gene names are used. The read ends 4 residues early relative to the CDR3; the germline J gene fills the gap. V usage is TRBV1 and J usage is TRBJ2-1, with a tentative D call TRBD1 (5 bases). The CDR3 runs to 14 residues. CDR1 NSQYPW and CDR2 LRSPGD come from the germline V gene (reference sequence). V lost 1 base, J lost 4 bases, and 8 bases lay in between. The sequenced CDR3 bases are TGCACCTGCAGTGCAGTGGCAGGGTATGCT. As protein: CTCSAVAGYA. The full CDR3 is CTCSAVAGYAEQFF.

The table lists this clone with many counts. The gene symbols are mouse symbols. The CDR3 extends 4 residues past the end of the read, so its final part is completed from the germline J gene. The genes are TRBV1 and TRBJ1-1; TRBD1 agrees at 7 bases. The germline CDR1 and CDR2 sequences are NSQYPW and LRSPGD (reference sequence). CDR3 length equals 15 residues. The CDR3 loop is CTCSAEGGGRTEVFF. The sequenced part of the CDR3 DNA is TGCACCTGCAGTGCAGAAGGAGGGGGCCGTACA.

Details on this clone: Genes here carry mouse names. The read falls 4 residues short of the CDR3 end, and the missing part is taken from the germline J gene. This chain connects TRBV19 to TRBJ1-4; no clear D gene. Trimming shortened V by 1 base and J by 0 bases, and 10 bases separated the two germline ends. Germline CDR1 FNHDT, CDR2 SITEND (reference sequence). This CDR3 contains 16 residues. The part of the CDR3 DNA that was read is TGTGCCAGCAGTATAACCACATCAATTTCCAACGAA. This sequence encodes CASSITTSISNE. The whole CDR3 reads CASSITTSISNERLFF.

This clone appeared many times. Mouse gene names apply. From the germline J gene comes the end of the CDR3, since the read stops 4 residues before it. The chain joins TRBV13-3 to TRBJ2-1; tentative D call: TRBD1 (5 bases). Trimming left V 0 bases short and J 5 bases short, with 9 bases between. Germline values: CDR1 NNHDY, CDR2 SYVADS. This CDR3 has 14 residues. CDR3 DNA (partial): TGTGCCAGCAGTGATGCCAGGACAAATGCT. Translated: CASSDARTNA. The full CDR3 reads CASSDARTNAEQFF.

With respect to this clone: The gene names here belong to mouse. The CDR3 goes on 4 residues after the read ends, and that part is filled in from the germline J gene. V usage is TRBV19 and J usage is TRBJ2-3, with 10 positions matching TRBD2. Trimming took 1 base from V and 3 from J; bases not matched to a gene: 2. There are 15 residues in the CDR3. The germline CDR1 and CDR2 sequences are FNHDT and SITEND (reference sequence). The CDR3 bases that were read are TGTGCCAGCAGTATAAAGGACTGGGGGGCAGAA. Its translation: CASSIKDWGAE. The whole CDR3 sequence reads CASSIKDWGAETLYF.

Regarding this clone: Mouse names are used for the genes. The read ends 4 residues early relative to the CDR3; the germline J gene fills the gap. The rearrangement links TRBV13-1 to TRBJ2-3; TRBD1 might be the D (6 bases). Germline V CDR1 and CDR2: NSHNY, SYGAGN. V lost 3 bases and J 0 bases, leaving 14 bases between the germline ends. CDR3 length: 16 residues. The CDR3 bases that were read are TGTGCCAGCAGTGTTACCGGGACAAAAAGTGCAGAA. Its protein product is CASSVTGTKSAE. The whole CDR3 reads CASSVTGTKSAETLYF.

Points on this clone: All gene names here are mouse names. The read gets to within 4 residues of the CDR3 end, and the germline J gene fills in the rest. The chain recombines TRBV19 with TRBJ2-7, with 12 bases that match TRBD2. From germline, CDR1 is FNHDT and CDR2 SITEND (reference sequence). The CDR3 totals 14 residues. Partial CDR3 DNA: TGTGCCAGCAGGACAGACTGGGGGGGCAAT. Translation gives CASRTDWGGN. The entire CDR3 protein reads CASRTDWGGNEQYF.

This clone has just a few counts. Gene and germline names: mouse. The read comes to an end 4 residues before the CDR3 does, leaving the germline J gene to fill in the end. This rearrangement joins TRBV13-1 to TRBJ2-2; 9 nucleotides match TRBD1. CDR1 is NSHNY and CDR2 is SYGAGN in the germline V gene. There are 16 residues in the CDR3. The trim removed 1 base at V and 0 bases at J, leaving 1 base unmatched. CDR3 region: CASSDRQGANTGQLYF. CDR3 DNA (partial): TGTGCCAGCAGTGATCGACAGGGGGCAAACACCGGG.

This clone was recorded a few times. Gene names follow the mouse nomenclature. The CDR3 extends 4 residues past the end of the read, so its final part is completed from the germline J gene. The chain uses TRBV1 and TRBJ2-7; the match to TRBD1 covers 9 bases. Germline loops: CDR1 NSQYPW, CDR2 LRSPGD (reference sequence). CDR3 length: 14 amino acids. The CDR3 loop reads CTCSGGQGGHEQYF. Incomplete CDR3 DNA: TGCACCTGCAGTGGGGGACAGGGTGGGCAT.

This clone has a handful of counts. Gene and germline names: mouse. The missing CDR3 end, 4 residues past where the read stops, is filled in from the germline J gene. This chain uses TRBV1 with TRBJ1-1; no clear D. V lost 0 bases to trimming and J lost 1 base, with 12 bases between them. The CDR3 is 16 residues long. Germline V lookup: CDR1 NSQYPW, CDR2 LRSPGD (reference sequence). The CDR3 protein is CTCSADLWKGNTEVFF. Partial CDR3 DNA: TGCACCTGCAGTGCAGATCTATGGAAGGGAAACACA.

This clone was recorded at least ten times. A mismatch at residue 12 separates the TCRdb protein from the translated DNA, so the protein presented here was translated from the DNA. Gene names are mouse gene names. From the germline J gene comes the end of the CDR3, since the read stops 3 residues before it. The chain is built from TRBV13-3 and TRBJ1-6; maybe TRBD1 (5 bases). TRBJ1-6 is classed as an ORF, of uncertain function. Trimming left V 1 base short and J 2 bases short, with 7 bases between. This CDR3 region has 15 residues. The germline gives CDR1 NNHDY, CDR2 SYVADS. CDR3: CASSDSGTYNSPLYF. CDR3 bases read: TGTGCCAGCAGTGATTCAGGGACCTATAATTCGCCC.

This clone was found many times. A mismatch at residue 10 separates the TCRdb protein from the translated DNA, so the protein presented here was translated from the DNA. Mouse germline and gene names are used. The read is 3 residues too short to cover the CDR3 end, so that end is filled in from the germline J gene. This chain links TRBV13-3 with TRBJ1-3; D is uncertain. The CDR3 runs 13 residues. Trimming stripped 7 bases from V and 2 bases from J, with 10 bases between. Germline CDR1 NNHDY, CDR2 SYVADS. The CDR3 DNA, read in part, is TGTGCCAGCGAGAGGAGGGCTGGAAATACG. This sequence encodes CASERRAGNT. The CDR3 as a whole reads CASERRAGNTLYF.

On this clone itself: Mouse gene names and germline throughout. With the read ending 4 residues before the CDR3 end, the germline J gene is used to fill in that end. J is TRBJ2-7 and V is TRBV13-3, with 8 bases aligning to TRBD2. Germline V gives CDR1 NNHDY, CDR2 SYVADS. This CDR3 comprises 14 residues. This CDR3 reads CASSDGGGRYEQYF. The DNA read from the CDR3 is TGTGCCAGCAGTGACGGGGGGGGGCGGTAT.

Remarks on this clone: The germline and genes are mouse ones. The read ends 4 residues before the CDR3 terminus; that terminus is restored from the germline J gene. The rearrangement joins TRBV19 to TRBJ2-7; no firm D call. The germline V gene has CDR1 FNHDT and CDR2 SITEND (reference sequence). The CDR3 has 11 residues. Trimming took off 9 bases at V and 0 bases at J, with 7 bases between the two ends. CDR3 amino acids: CATQSSYEQYF. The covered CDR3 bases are TGTGCCACCCAGAGCTCCTAT.

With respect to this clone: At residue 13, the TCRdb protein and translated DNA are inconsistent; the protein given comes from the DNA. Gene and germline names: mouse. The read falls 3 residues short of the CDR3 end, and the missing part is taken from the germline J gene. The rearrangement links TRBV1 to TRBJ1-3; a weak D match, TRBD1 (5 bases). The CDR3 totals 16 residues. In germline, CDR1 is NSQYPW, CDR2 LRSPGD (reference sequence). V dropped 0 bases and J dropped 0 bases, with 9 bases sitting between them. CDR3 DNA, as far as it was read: TGCACCTGCAGTGCAGATTCACAGGATTCTGGAAATACG. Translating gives CTCSADSQDSGNT. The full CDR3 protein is CTCSADSQDSGNTLYF.

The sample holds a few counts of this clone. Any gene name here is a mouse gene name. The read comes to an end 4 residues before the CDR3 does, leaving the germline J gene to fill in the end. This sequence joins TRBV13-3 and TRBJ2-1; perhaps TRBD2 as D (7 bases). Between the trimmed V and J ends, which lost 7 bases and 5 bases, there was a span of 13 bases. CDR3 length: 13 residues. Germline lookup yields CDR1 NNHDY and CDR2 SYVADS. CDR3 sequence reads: CASEGGFDAEQFF. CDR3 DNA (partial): TGTGCCAGCGAGGGGGGGTTCGATGCT.

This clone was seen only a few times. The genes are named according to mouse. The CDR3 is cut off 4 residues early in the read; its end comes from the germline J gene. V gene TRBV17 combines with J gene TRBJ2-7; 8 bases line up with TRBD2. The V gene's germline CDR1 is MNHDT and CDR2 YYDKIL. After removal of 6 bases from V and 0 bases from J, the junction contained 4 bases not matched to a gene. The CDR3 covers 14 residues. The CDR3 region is CASSAGGSSYEQYF. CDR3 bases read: TGTGCTAGCAGCGCTGGGGGGAGCTCCTAT.

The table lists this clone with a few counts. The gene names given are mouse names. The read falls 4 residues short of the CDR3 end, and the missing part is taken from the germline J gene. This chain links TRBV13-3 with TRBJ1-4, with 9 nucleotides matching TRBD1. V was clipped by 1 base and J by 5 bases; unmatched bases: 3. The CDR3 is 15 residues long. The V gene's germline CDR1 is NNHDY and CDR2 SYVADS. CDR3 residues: CASSDLGQGNERLFF. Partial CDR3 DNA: TGTGCCAGCAGTGATCTTGGACAGGGGAACGAA.

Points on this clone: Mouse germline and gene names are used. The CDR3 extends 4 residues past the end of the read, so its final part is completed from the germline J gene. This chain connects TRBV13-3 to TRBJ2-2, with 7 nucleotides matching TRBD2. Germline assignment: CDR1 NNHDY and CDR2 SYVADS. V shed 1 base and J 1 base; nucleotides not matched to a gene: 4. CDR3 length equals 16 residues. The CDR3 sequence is CASSDTGLENTGQLYF. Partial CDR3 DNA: TGTGCCAGCAGTGATACTGGACTGGAAAACACCGGG. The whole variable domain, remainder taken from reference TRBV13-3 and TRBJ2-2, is EAAVTQSPRSKVAVTGGKVTLSCHQTNNHDYMYWYRQDTGHGLRLIHYSYVADSTEKGDIPDGYKASRPSQENFSLILELASLSQTAVYFCASSDTGLENTGQLYFGEGSKLTVL.

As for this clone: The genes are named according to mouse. CDR3 DNA (partial): TGTGCCAGCAGTGATGTTGGGGGGGATTCCTAT. Translating gives CASSDVGGDSY. The whole CDR3 is CASSDVGGDSYEQYF. The rearrangement uses TRBV13-1 and TRBJ2-7, with TRBD2 matching over 8 bases. The read comes to an end 4 residues before the CDR3 does, leaving the germline J gene to fill in the end. CDR3 length equals 15 residues. V trimming: 0 bases; J trimming: 1 base; junction bases outside the gene matches: 3. CDR1 and CDR2 (germline): NSHNY, SYGAGN.

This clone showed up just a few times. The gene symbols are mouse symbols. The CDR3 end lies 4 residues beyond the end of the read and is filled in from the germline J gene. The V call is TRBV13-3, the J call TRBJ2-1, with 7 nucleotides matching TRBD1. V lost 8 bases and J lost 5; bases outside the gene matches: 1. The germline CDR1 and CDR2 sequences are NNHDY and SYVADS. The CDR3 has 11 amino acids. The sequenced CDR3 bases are TGTGCCAGGGGACAGAATGCT. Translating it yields CARGQNA. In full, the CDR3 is CARGQNAEQFF.